A single sample is the source of the 9 T cell receptor beta chains below, sequenced in a study of T cells after yellow fever vaccination. MiXCR was run by TCRdb on the 5' RACE reads, yielding one entry per CDR3 protein. Among about 45,000 distinct CDR3 sequences, roughly 7.1% were seen once, and the ten largest hold over 12%. Sequences were derived from CD8+ T cells not binding an NS4B(214-222) dextramer, sorted from PBMCs, sampled 45 days after the yellow fever booster vaccination. These receptors were collected from a man under 40 who received the YFV17D yellow fever vaccine.

Concerning this clonotype: A much larger clone lies one base from this, so it may be a read error. This sequence joins TRBV9 and TRBJ2-1; perhaps TRBD2 as D (8 bases). The CDR3 extends over 15 amino acids. The germline V and J ends were trimmed by 4 bases and 4 bases, with 15 bases remaining between them. Germline CDR1 is SGDLS and CDR2 is YYNGEE. The CDR3 is CASSIAGTDYNEQFF. The CDR3 region has the DNA TGTGCCAGCAGCATAGCGGGGACAGATTACAATGAGCAGTTCTTC.

This clonotype was recorded a few times. The chain uses TRBV5-1 and TRBJ2-6; 7 bases are a match to TRBD1. This CDR3 region has 15 residues. Germline values: CDR1 SGHRS, CDR2 YFSETQ. Trimming removed 4 bases from V and 4 bases from J; junction bases left unmatched: 5. CDR3 coding DNA: TGCGCCAGCAGCGCACAGGGGTACGGGGCCAACGTCCTGACTTTC. Protein sequence: CASSAQGYGANVLTF.

The genes are TRBV12-3 or TRBV12-4 and TRBJ1-1; D is uncertain. The length of the CDR3 is 18 residues. CDR3 protein: CTISFLFTANTAFAEAFF. Here the CDR3 DNA reads TGTACCATCAGTTTTCTCTTCACGGCTAATACGGCGTTCGCTGAAGCTTTCTTT.

This clonotype appeared many times. The chain's CDR3 is CASSELAGPNEQYF. The CDR3 nucleotides are TGTGCCAGCAGTGAACTAGCGGGTCCCAACGAGCAGTACTTC. This chain connects TRBV25-1 to TRBJ2-7; 8 bases are shared with TRBD2. V lost 2 bases, J lost 5 bases, and 5 bases stayed unmatched. CDR1 and CDR2 (germline): MGHDK, SYGVNS. CDR3 length equals 14 residues.

This clonotype was recorded at least ten times. This sequence joins TRBV5-1 and TRBJ2-2; TRBD2 agrees at 10 bases. Losses at the gene ends were 3 bases for V and 4 bases for J; bases not matched to a gene: 3. The CDR3 runs 15 residues. Germline loops: CDR1 SGHRS, CDR2 YFSETQ. The chain's CDR3 is CASSSWTSGTGELFF. Here the CDR3 DNA reads TGCGCCAGCAGCTCCTGGACTAGCGGCACCGGGGAGCTGTTTTTT.

This clonotype was seen many times. This chain connects TRBV5-5 to TRBJ2-1; 11 positions match TRBD2. There are 16 residues in the CDR3. Trimming took 4 bases from V and 2 from J; bases not matched to a gene: 5. Germline loops: CDR1 SGHKS, CDR2 YYEKEE (reference sequence). CDR3 sequence: CASSAIAGGPYNEQFF. The CDR3 DNA reads as TGTGCCAGCAGCGCCATAGCGGGAGGGCCCTACAATGAGCAGTTCTTC. Full variable domain (rest looked up from reference TRBV5-5 and TRBJ2-1): DAGVTQSPTHLIKTRGQQVTLRCSPISGHKSVSWYQQVLGQGPQFIFQYYEKEERGRGNFPDRFSARQFPNYSSELNVNALLLGDSALYLCASSAIAGGPYNEQFFGPGTRLTVL.

This clonotype was detected ten times or more. The chain joins TRBV29-1 to TRBJ2-5; possibly TRBD1 for D (5 bases). V was pared by 6 bases and J by 3 bases, with 14 bases between. Germline CDR1 is SQVTM and CDR2 is ANQGSEA. The CDR3 is 13 amino acids. For the CDR3, the DNA is TGCAGCGTCGAGACAGAACTCAAAGAGACCCAGTACTTC. Translating it yields CSVETELKETQYF. The whole variable domain, remainder taken from reference TRBV29-1 and TRBJ2-5, is SAVISQKPSRDICQRGTSLTIQCQVDSQVTMMFWYRQQPGQSLTLIATANQGSEATYESGFVIDKFPISRPNLTFSTLTVSNMSPEDSSIYLCSVETELKETQYFGPGTRLLVL.

The V and J genes are TRBV5-6 and TRBJ2-6, with TRBD2 as a possible D gene (7 bases). CDR1 is SGHDT and CDR2 is YYEEEE in the germline V gene. The CDR3 spans 18 residues. V was cut by 4 bases and J by 3 bases, with 20 bases left in between. For the CDR3, the DNA is TGTGCCAGCAGCCACCCCTCCCGGGGGGCGGTTGGGGCCAACGTCCTGACTTTC. Translated, it gives CASSHPSRGAVGANVLTF.

The sample holds many counts of this clonotype. V and J are TRBV11-2 and TRBJ2-3; 15 positions agree with TRBD2. Trimming took 5 bases from V and 0 from J; bases not matched to a gene: 9. The CDR3 has 19 amino acids. From germline, CDR1 is SGHAT and CDR2 FQNNGV. The CDR3 protein is CASSRGLAGGPTSTDTQYF. Here the CDR3 DNA reads TGTGCCAGCAGCCGAGGACTAGCGGGAGGGCCAACTAGCACAGATACGCAGTATTTT.